This T cell receptor (beta chain) stems from a study of PD-1 blockade in mismatch repair-deficient tumors. About this clone: Antigen unknown.

The time point: roughly 11-day in vitro stimulation with candidate neoantigen peptide 3. V dropped 2 bases and J dropped 7; count of bases not matched to a gene: 10. Germline V gene lookup returns CDR1 SGHDN and CDR2 FVKESK. The CDR3 has 15 residues. Profiled with immunoSEQ multiplex PCR; TCRdb holds only in-frame clones, not every one. This sample has around 10,000 clones, with around nine tenths found just once. The receptor's source is an adult with mismatch repair-deficient cancer. The sample here was cells cultured in vitro, taken from a patient treated with pembrolizumab. The genes are TRBV14 and TRBJ2-7, with 8 bases identical to TRBD1. In DNA form, the CDR3 reads TGTGCCAGCAGCCAACGGACAGGGAATCGAAAGGAGCAGTACTTC. Translated, it gives CASSQRTGNRKEQYF.